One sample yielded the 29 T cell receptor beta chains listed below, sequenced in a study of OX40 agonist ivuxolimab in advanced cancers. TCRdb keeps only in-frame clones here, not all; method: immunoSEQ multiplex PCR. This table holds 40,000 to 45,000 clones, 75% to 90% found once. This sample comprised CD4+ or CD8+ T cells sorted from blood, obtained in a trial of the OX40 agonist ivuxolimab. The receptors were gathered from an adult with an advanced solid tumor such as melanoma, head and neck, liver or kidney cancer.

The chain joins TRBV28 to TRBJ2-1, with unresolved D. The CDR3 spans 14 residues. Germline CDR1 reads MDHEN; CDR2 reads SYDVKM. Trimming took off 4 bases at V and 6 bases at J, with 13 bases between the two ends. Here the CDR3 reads CASSSSRPTNEQFF. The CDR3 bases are TGTGCCAGCAGTTCATCCCGACCCACCAATGAGCAGTTCTTC.

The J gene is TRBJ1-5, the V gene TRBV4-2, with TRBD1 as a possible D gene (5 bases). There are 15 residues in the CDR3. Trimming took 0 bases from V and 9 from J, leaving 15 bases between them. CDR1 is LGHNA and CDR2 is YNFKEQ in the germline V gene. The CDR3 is CASSQERGSGRPQHF. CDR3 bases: TGTGCCAGCAGCCAAGAGAGGGGTTCAGGCAGGCCCCAGCATTTT.

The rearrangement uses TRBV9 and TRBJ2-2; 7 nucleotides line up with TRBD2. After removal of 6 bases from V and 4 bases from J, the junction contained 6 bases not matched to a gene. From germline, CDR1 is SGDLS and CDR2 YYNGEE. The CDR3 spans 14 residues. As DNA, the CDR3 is TGTGCCAGCAATGGCGGGGGTCTCACCGGGGAGCTGTTTTTT. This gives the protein CASNGGGLTGELFF.

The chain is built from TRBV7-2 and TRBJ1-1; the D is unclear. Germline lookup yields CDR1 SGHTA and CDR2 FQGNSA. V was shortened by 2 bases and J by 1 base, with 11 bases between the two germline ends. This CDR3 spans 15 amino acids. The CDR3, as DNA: TGTGCCAGCAGCTTAACCGATGAACCGAACACTGAAGCTTTCTTT. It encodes CASSLTDEPNTEAFF.

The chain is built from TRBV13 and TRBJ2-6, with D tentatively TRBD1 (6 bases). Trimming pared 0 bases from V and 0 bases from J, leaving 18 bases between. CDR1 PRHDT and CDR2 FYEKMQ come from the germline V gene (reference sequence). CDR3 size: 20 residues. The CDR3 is CASSLGRRGQLASGANVLTF. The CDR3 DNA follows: TGTGCCAGCAGCTTAGGGCGTCGTGGACAGTTAGCCTCTGGGGCCAACGTCCTGACTTTC.

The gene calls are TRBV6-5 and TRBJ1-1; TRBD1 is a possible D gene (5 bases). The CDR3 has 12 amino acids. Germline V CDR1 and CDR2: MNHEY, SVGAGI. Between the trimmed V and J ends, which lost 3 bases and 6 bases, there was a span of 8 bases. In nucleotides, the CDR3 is TGTGCCAGCAGTTATGGGGCCGCTGAAGCTTTCTTT. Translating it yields CASSYGAAEAFF.

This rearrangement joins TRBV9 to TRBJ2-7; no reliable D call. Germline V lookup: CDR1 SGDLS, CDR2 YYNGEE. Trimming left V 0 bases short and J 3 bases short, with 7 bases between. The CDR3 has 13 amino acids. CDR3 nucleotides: TGTGCCAGCAGCGTAGGAGCAGACTACGAGCAGTACTTC. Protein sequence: CASSVGADYEQYF.

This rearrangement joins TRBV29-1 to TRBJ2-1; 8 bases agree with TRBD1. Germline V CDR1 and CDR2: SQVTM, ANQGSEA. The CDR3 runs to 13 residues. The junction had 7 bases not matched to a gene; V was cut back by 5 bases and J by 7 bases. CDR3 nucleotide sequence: TGCAGCGTTCCGGCAGGGGGCAGGAATGAGCAGTTCTTC. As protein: CSVPAGGRNEQFF.

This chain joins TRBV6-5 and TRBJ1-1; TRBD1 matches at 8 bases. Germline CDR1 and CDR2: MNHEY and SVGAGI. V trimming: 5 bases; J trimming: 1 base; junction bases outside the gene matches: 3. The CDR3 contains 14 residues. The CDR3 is CASSPTGENTEAFF. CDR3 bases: TGTGCCAGCAGTCCGACAGGGGAGAACACTGAAGCTTTCTTT.

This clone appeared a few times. The DNA for the CDR3 is TGCGCCAGCAGCCATAGACAGAAAGATGAGCAGTTCTTC. Residues: CASSHRQKDEQFF. The V gene is TRBV4-1, the J gene TRBJ2-1; weak D call: TRBD1 (5 bases). V lost 3 bases and J 8 bases, leaving 11 bases between the germline ends. CDR3 size: 13 residues. CDR1 is MGHRA and CDR2 is YSYEKL in the germline V gene.

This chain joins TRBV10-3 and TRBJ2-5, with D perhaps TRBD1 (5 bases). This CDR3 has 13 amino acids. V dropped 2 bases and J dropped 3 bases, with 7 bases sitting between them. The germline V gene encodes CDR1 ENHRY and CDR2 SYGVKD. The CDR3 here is CAISEVGEETQYF. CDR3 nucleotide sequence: TGTGCCATCAGTGAGGTAGGGGAAGAGACCCAGTACTTC.

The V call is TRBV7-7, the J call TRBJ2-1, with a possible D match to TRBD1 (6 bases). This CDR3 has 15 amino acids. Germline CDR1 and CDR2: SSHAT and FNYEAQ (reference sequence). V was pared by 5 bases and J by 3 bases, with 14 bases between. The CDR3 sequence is CASSRNSDSYNEQFF. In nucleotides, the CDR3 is TGTGCCAGCAGCCGAAACTCGGACAGCTACAATGAGCAGTTCTTC.

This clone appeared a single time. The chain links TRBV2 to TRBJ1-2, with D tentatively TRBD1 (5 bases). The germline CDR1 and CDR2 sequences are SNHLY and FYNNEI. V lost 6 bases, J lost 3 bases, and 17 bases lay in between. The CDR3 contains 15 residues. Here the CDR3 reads CASSVTDSPHYGYTF. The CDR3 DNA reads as TGTGCCAGCAGCGTTACTGACAGCCCGCACTATGGCTACACCTTC.

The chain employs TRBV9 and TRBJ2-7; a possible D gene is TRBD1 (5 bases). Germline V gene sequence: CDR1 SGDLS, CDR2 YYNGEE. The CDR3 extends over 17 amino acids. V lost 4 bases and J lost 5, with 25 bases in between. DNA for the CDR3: TGTGCCAGCAGCATGAACCCTCATGGACAAGATGTAGACGAGCAGTACTTC. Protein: CASSMNPHGQDVDEQYF.

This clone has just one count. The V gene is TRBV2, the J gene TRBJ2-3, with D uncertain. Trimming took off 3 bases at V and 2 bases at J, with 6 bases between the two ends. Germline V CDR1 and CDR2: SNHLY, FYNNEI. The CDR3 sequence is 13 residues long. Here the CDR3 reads CASSEPNTDTQYF. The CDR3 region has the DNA TGTGCCAGCAGTGAGCCCAACACAGATACGCAGTATTTT.

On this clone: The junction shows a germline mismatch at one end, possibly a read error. CDR3 in amino acids: CASSHSTSGRIDEQFF. CDR3 bases: TGTGCCAGCAGTCACTCAACTAGCGGGAGAATAGATGAGCAGTTCTTC. The rearrangement uses TRBV6-5 and TRBJ2-1; 11 nucleotides line up with TRBD2. The CDR3 runs to 16 residues. Germline lookup yields CDR1 MNHEY and CDR2 SVGAGI.

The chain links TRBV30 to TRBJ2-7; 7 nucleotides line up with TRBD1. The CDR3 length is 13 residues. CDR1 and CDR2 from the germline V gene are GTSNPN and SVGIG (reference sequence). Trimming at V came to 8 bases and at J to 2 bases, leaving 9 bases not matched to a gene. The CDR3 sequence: CAAVTGEAYEQYF. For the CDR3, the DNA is TGTGCCGCCGTTACAGGGGAAGCCTACGAGCAGTACTTC.

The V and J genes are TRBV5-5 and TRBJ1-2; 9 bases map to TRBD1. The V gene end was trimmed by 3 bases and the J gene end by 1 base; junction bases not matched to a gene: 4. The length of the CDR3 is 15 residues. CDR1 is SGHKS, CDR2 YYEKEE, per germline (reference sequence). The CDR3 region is CASSWGTGFNYGYTF. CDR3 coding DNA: TGTGCCAGCAGCTGGGGGACAGGGTTTAACTATGGCTACACCTTC.

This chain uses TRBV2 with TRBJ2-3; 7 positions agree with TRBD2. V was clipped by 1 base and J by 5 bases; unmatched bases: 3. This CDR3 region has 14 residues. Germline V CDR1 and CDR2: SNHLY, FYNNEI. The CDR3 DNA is TGTGCCAGCAGTGAAGGGCCTAGCGGAGATACGCAGTATTTT. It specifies CASSEGPSGDTQYF.

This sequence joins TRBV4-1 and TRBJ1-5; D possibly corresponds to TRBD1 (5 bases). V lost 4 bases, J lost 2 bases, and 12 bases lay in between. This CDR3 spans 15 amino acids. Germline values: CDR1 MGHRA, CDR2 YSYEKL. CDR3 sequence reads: CASSLRDLGNQPQHF. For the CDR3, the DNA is TGCGCCAGCAGCCTGAGGGACCTAGGCAATCAGCCCCAGCATTTT.

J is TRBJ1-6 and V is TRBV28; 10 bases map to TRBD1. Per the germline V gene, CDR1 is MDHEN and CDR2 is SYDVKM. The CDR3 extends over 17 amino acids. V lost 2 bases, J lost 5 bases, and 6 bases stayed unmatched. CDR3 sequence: CASSLAAGTGDNSPLHF. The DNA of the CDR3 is TGTGCCAGCAGTTTAGCTGCGGGGACAGGGGATAATTCACCCCTCCACTTT.

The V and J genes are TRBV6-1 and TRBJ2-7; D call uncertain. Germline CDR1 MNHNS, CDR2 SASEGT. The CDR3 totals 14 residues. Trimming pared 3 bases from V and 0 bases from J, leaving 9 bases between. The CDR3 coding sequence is TGTGCCAGCAGTGATTTCCGGAGCTCCTACGAGCAGTACTTC. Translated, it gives CASSDFRSSYEQYF.

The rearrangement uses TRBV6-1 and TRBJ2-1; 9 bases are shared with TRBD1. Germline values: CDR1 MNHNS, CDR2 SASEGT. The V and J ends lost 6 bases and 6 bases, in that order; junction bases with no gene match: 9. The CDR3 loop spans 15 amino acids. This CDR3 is CASSPEQGAFNEQFF. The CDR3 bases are TGTGCCAGCAGCCCAGAACAGGGGGCCTTCAATGAGCAGTTCTTC.

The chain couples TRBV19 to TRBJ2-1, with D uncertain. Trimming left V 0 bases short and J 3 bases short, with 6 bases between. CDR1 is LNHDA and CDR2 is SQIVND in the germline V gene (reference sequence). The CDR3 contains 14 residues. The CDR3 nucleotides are TGTGCCAGTAGTATAGATGGGGTCTACAATGAGCAGTTCTTC. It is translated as CASSIDGVYNEQFF.

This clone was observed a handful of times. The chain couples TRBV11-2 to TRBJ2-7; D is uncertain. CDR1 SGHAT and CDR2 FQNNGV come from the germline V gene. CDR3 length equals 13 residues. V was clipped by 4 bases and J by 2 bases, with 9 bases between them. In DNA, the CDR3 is TGTGCCAGCAGCTCGACACCTACCTACGAGCAGTACTTC. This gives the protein CASSSTPTYEQYF. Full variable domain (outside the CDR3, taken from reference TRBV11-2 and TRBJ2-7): EAGVAQSPRYKIIEKRQSVAFWCNPISGHATLYWYQQILGQGPKLLIQFQNNGVVDDSQLPKDRFSAERLKGVDSTLKIQPAKLEDSAVYLCASSSTPTYEQYFGPGTRLTVT.

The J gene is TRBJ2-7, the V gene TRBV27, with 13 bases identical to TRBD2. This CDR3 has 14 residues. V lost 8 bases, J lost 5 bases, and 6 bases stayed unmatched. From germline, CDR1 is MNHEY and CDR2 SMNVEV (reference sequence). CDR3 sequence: CASRTSGSSNEQYF. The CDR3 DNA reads TGTGCCAGCCGGACTAGCGGGAGTTCGAACGAGCAGTACTTC.

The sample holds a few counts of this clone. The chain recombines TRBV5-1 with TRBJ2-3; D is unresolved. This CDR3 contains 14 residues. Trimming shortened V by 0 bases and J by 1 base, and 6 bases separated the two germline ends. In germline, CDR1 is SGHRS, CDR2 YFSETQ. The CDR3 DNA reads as TGCGCCAGCAGCTTGGAACAGCGCACAGATACGCAGTATTTT. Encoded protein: CASSLEQRTDTQYF.

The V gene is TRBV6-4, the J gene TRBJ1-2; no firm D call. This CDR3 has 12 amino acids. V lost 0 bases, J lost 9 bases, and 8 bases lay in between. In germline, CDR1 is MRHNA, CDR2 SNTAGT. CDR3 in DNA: TGTGCCAGCAGTGACTCGACTACCCGCTACACCTTC. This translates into CASSDSTTRYTF.

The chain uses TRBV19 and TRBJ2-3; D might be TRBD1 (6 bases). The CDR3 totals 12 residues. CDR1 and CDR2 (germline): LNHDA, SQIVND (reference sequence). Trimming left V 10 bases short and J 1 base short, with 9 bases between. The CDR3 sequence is CATRTGTDTQYF. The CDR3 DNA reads TGTGCCACTAGGACAGGCACAGATACGCAGTATTTT.